This T cell receptor (beta chain) is from a study of T cells after yellow fever vaccination (dated by TCRdb to between 2018 and 2020). Study-wide context: Libraries from fractions with low cell numbers were prepared with the SMART-Seq v4 Ultra Low Input RNA kit. To track T-cell clones before and after primary and booster YFV17D yellow fever vaccination, bulk TCR alpha and beta repertoires were sequenced longitudinally. Two healthy male donors made up the cohort, one aged 18 to 30 years and the other aged 30 to 40 years. Bulk PBMC replicates and cell subsets were isolated from blood drawn at multiple timepoints before and after both primary and secondary immunization. Overall study outcomes, separate from this receptor: The study included only a couple of donors, which limits how far the findings can be generalized. Compared with the primary T-cell response, the secondary T-cell response was faster but weaker, reaching its peak on day 5 rather than on day 15. A small share of clonotypes occurred in both CD4 and CD8 compartments, likely arising from convergent recombination. Computational filtering was needed because FACS-sorted repertoires could contain abundant contaminating clonotypes from the bulk population. After the booster, most clones that had expanded after primary vaccination were detected again (approximately 95% of CD4 and around 88% of CD8), suggesting broad maintenance of memory.

Reading the label with the study, this specimen's treatment or condition is: live attenuated yellow fever vaccine strain. At each blood-draw timepoint, two biological replicates of bulk PBMCs were collected. A standard Ficoll-Paque protocol was used to isolate PBMCs from peripheral blood. TriZol was used to extract RNA from bulk PBMCs, from CD4 and CD8 fractions, and from dextramer-positive and dextramer-negative fractions. The V and J ends are trimmed by 4 bases and 4 bases, leaving 14 bases between them. The germline V gene specifies SQVTM as CDR1 and ANQGSEA as CDR2. Spanning cysteine to phenylalanine, the CDR3 consists of 13 amino acids. CDR3 DNA only is kept here, 39 bases in frame from base 1. Turning to this clonotype: Its specific antigen is unknown. Base qualities are not provided; no much larger clone lies one nucleotide away.

TCR cDNA was synthesized by 5'RACE template switching, through which a universal primer site and unique molecular identifiers were introduced. Priming of cDNA synthesis was performed from both the TCR alpha and TCR beta constant segments. Library amplification used two PCR steps, and the second PCR step added sample barcodes and sequencing adapters. Sequencing of libraries was done on Illumina HiSeq 2500 (2x100 bp) or NovaSeq (2x150 bp). The study's own analysis went as follows. MIGEC was used to demultiplex reads and collapse the reads into UMI consensus sequences, and MiXCR was used for V(D)J alignment. Vaccine-responding clonotypes were defined with edgeR using replicate PBMC samples, requiring FDR below 0.01 and a log2 fold change above 5 up to day 15. CD4 or CD8 identity was assigned to each bulk clonotype according to whether the clonotype was present at higher abundance in the sequenced CD4 repertoire or the sequenced CD8 repertoire. The public sequencing data were trimmed at Q25 with fastp and processed into clonotypes with MiXCR by TCRdb, which kept only in-frame beta chains. Rows with a matching CDR3 protein are joined into one entry that keeps the most common DNA and genes. What appears here as the V and J calls and clone size reflects TCRdb's work, not the paper's. The sample table contains hundreds of thousands of distinct CDR3 sequences; only one count was recorded for approximately 13% of them. The ten largest clones capture about an eighth of the sample.

Rearrangement joined TRBV29-1 to TRBJ2-7; the D gene lacks a confident call. This clonotype was obtained from a man under 40 who received the YFV17D yellow fever vaccine. Sequencing was performed on PBMCs, taken on the day of the yellow fever booster vaccination. At the DNA level, the sequence is TGCAGCGTTGGCCCCCCCGGCAGGTACGAGCAGTACTTC. Translated, this is CSVGPPGRYEQYF.